A single sample is the source of the 13 T cell receptor beta chains below, sequenced in a study of blood T cell repertoires in COVID-19. Some clones are missing from TCRdb's copy, which holds only in-frame ones; the method was immunoSEQ multiplex PCR. The sample includes more than 25,000 clones, about nine tenths of them seen just once. Sequenced input: peripheral blood. These receptors were obtained from a man in his sixties with active COVID-19.

J is TRBJ1-6 and V is TRBV10-3; a possible D gene is TRBD1 (5 bases). There are 15 residues in the CDR3. V was cut by 6 bases and J by 13 bases, with 22 bases left in between. CDR1 and CDR2 from the germline V gene are ENHRY and SYGVKD. DNA of the CDR3: TGTGCCATCAGCGCCACCGTCGGCAGGGAACGGCCCCTCCACTTT. Its translation: CAISATVGRERPLHF.

The J gene is TRBJ2-1, the V gene TRBV19; D uncertain. CDR3 length: 16 residues. Germline V gene sequence: CDR1 LNHDA, CDR2 SQIVND (reference sequence). Trimming took 3 bases from V and 7 from J, leaving 19 bases between them. The CDR3 DNA is TGTGCCAGTAGTATCTCAGGCGCACAAATTGTGAATGAGCAGTTCTTC. This sequence encodes CASSISGAQIVNEQFF.

V and J are TRBV18 and TRBJ1-1, with D maybe TRBD1 (6 bases). Between the trimmed V and J ends, which lost 6 bases and 1 base, there was a span of 21 bases. The CDR3 is 17 amino acids. Germline CDR1 and CDR2: KGHSH and LQKENI. The CDR3 DNA reads TGTGCCAGCTCTCCCAAGCAGGGGTCAACCAAGAACACTGAAGCTTTCTTT. It specifies CASSPKQGSTKNTEAFF.

The gene calls are TRBV2 and TRBJ1-2, with 9 bases that match TRBD1. The CDR3 is 16 amino acids. The ends lost 8 bases at V and 1 base at J; junction bases unmatched: 11. Germline-derived CDR1 and CDR2 are SNHLY and FYNNEI. This CDR3 reads CASYGTGKGVNYGYTF. CDR3 nucleotide sequence: TGTGCCAGCTACGGGACAGGGAAGGGGGTTAACTATGGCTACACCTTC.

V is TRBV27 and J is TRBJ2-1; a possible D gene is TRBD1 (5 bases). CDR1 and CDR2 from the germline V gene are MNHEY and SMNVEV (reference sequence). Trimming took 3 bases from V and 4 from J, leaving 10 bases between them. This CDR3 is built from 14 residues. The CDR3 region has the DNA TGTGCCAGCAGTTTTCTGACAGCTTACAATGAGCAGTTCTTC. Encoded protein: CASSFLTAYNEQFF.

The rearrangement joins TRBV15 to TRBJ1-5; 9 nucleotides align to TRBD1. This CDR3 contains 18 residues. The junction had 15 bases not matched to a gene; V was cut back by 5 bases and J by 4 bases. Germline V gives CDR1 LNHNV, CDR2 YYDKDF (reference sequence). CDR3 bases: TGTGCCACCAGCTTGAAGCTTGGGACAGGGCGCCATAATCAGCCCCAGCATTTT. It yields the protein CATSLKLGTGRHNQPQHF.

V gene TRBV6-5 combines with J gene TRBJ1-1, with 9 bases lining up with TRBD1. Looked up from germline, CDR1 is MNHEY and CDR2 is SVGAGI. V lost 2 bases, J lost 4 bases, and 2 bases stayed unmatched. The CDR3 is 14 residues long. The CDR3 reads CASSYGTGTTEAFF. The CDR3 DNA follows: TGTGCCAGCAGTTACGGGACAGGGACCACTGAAGCTTTCTTT.

The rearrangement joins TRBV5-1 to TRBJ2-1; a possible D gene is TRBD2 (5 bases). Germline lookup yields CDR1 SGHRS and CDR2 YFSETQ. V shed 0 bases and J shed 0 bases, with 10 bases lying between them. This CDR3 spans 16 amino acids. Here the CDR3 reads CASSLAPADSYNEQFF. The CDR3 DNA reads as TGCGCCAGCAGCTTGGCCCCAGCGGACTCCTACAATGAGCAGTTCTTC.

The V gene is TRBV10-3, the J gene TRBJ2-1; 8 bases fit TRBD2. CDR3 size: 15 residues. In germline, CDR1 is ENHRY, CDR2 SYGVKD. J gave up 3 bases and V 1 base, and 2 bases lay outside the gene matches. Here the CDR3 DNA reads TGTGCCATCAGTGAGTTGGGACTAGGCTACAATGAGCAGTTCTTC. Translated: CAISELGLGYNEQFF.

The chain carries TRBV28 and TRBJ2-3; 9 bases align to TRBD2. Germline CDR1 MDHEN, CDR2 SYDVKM. The CDR3 extends over 16 amino acids. Trimming at V came to 6 bases and at J to 5 bases, leaving 12 bases not matched to a gene. In nucleotides, the CDR3 is TGTGCCAGCAGCTCTTCTAGCGGGGCCTCACGAGATACGCAGTATTTT. Translating it yields CASSSSSGASRDTQYF.

The J gene is TRBJ2-7, the V gene TRBV18; 7 positions agree with TRBD2. CDR1 and CDR2 (germline): KGHSH, LQKENI. CDR3 size: 15 residues. J was trimmed by 1 base and V by 3 bases; bases with no gene match: 6. The CDR3 reads CASSPASGESYEQYF. The CDR3 DNA reads as TGTGCCAGCTCACCGGCCAGCGGGGAGTCCTACGAGCAGTACTTC.

The V call is TRBV24-1, the J call TRBJ2-2, with 8 bases matching TRBD1. Germline assignment: CDR1 KGHDR and CDR2 SFDVKD. The CDR3 contains 15 residues. Unmatched junction bases numbered 2, after V lost 0 bases and J lost 6 bases. CDR3 bases: TGTGCCACCAGTGATTTGGGACAGGGACCCGGGGAGCTGTTTTTT. It specifies CATSDLGQGPGELFF.

The chain has TRBV6-6 and TRBJ2-3; TRBD2 matches 11 bases. Germline CDR1 MNHNY, CDR2 SVGAGI (reference sequence). The V segment lost 11 bases and the J segment 6 bases; nucleotides outside the gene matches: 7. This CDR3 contains 13 residues. The CDR3 nucleotides are TGTGCCGGACGGACTAGCGGGTGGGATACGCAGTATTTT. Translated, it gives CAGRTSGWDTQYF.